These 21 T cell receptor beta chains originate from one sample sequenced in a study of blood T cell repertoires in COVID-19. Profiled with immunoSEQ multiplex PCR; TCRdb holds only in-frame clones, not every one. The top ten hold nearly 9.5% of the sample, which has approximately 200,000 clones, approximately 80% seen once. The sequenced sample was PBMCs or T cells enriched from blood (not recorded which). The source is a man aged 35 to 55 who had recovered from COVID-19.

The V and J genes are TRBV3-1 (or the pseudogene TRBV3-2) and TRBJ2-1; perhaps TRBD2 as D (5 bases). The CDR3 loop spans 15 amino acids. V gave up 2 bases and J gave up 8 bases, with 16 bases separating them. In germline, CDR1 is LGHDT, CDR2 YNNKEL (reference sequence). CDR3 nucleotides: TGTGCCAGCAGCCAAAGAGGAGCGCTCGGGGATGAGCAGTTCTTC. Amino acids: CASSQRGALGDEQFF.

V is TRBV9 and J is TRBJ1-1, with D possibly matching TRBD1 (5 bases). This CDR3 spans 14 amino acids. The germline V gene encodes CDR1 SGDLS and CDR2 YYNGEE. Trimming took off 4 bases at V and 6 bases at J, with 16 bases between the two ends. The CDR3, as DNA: TGTGCCAGCAGCCCCCCTGGACACTCCGCTGAAGCTTTCTTT. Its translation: CASSPPGHSAEAFF.

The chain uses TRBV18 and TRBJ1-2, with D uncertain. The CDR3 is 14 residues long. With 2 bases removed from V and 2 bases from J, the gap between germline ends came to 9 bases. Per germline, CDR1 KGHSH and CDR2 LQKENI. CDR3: CASSPSAKNYGYTF. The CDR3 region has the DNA TGTGCCAGCTCACCAAGCGCTAAAAACTATGGCTACACCTTC.

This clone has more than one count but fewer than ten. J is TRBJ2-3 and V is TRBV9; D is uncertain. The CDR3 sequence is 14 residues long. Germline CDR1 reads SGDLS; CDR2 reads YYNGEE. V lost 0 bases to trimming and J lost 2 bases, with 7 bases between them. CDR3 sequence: CASSVDFSTDTQYF. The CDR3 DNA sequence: TGTGCCAGCAGCGTAGATTTCTCCACAGATACGCAGTATTTT.

The DNA for the CDR3 is TGTGCCAGCAGTGAGGGCAGGGGTGAAGCTTTCTTT. It encodes CASSEGRGEAFF. The V gene is TRBV6-1, the J gene TRBJ1-1, with TRBD1 as a possible D gene (6 bases). CDR3 length: 12 amino acids. Trimming removed 3 bases at V and 7 bases at J, with 9 bases between. CDR1 and CDR2 from the germline V gene are MNHNS and SASEGT.

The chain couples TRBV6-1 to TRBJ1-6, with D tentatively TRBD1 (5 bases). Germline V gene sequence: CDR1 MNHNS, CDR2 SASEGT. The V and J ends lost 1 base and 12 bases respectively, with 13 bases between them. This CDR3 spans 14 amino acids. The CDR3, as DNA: TGTGCCAGCAGTGAAGGGGGCAGGTCCTTACCCCTCCACTTT. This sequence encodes CASSEGGRSLPLHF.

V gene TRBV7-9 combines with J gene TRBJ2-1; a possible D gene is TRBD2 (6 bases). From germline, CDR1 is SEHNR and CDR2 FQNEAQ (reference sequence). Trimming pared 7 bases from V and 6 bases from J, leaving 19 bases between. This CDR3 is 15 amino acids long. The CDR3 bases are TGTGCCAGCAAAATCGGGACGGGAGATATCAATGAGCAGTTCTTC. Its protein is CASKIGTGDINEQFF.

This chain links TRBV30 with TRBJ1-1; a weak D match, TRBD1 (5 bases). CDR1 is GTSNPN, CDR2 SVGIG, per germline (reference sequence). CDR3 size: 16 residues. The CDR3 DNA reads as TGTGCTGGGGCAGGGCTTTACCTAAATATGAACACTGAAGCTTTCTTT. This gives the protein CAGAGLYLNMNTEAFF.

The CDR3 nucleotides read TGTGCCAGCGCCGCACAGGGGGGGACCGGGGAGCTGTTTTTT. This translates into CASAAQGGTGELFF. The rearrangement uses TRBV6-4 and TRBJ2-2; tentative D call: TRBD1 (8 bases). Trimming removed 8 bases from V and 5 bases from J, with 15 bases in between. Per the germline V gene, CDR1 is MRHNA and CDR2 is SNTAGT. CDR3 size: 14 residues.

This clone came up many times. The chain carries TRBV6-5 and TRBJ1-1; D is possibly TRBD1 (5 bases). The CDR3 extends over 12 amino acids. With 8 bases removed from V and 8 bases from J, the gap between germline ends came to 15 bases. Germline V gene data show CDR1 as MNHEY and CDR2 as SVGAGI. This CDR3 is CASGQGIQEAFF. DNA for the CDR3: TGTGCCAGCGGGCAGGGAATACAGGAAGCTTTCTTT.

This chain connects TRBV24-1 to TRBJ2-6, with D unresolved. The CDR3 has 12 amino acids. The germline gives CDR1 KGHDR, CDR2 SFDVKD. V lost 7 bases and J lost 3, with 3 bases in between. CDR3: CATSLGANVLTF. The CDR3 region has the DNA TGTGCCACCAGCCTTGGGGCCAACGTCCTGACTTTC.

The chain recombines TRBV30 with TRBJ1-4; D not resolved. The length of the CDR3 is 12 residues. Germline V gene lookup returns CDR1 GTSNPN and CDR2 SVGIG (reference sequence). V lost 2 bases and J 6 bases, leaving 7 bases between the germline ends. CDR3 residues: CAWSTQYEKLFF. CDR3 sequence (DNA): TGTGCCTGGAGTACGCAGTATGAAAAACTGTTTTTT. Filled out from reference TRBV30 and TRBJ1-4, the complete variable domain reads SQTIHQWPATLVQPVGSPLSLECTVEGTSNPNLYWYRQAAGRGLQLLFYSVGIGQISSEVPQNLSASRPQDRQFILSSKKLLLSDSGFYLCAWSTQYEKLFFGSGTQLSVL.

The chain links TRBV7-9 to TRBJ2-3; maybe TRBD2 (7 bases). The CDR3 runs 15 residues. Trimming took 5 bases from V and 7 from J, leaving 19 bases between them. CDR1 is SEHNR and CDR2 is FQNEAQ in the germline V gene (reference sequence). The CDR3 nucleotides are TGTGCCAGCAGCCGTTCGAGGGGGGGCCTTAATACGCAGTATTTT. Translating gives CASSRSRGGLNTQYF.

Written as DNA, the CDR3 is TGTGCCAGCAGCACATGGACCGGGGAGCTGTTTTTT. It codes for CASSTWTGELFF. V usage is TRBV5-5 and J usage is TRBJ2-2; D gene unclear. Trimming cost V 4 bases and J 5 bases, with 6 bases left between them. The CDR3 spans 12 residues. The germline V gene has CDR1 SGHKS and CDR2 YYEKEE (reference sequence). Variable domain in full (rest from reference TRBV5-5 and TRBJ2-2): DAGVTQSPTHLIKTRGQQVTLRCSPISGHKSVSWYQQVLGQGPQFIFQYYEKEERGRGNFPDRFSARQFPNYSSELNVNALLLGDSALYLCASSTWTGELFFGEGSRLTVL.

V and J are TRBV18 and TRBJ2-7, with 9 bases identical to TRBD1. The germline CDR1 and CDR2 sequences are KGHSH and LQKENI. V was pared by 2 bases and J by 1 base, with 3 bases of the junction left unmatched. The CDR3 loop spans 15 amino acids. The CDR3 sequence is CASSPSTGGSYEQYF. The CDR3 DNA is TGTGCCAGCTCACCATCGACAGGGGGGTCCTACGAGCAGTACTTC.

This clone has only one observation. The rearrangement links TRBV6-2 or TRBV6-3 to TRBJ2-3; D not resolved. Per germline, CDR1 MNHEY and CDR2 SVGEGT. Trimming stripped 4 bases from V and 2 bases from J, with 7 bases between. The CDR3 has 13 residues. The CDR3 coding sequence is TGTGCCAGCAGTTTGGGCTTCACAGATACGCAGTATTTT. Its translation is CASSLGFTDTQYF.

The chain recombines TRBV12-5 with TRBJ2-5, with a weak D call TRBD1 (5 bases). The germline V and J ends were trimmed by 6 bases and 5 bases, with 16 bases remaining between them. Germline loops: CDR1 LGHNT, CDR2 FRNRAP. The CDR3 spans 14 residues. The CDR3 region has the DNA TGTGCTAGTGGCCAACAGGCCTCTAGGGAGACCCAGTACTTC. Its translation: CASGQQASRETQYF.

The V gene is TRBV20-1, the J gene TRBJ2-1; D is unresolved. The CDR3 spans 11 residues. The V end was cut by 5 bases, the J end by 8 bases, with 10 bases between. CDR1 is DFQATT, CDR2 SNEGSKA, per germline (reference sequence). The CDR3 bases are TGCAGTGCTGGAAGAAGCGATGAGCAGTTCTTC. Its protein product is CSAGRSDEQFF.

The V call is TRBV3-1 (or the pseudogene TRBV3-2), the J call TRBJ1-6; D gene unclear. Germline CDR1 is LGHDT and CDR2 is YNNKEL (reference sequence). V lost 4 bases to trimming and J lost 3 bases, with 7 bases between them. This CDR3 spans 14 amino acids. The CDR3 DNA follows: TGTGCCAGCAGCCCCCCTATCTATAATTCACCCCTCCACTTT. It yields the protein CASSPPIYNSPLHF.

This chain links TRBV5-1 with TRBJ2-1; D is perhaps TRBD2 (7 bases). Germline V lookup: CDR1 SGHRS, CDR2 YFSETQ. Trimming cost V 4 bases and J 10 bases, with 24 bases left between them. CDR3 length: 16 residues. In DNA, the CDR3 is TGCGCCAGCAGCCCAATTAGCGGGTTGGGGGCTCGCGAGCAGTTCTTC. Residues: CASSPISGLGAREQFF.

CDR3 protein: CATSDFRQGNTAFF. CDR3 sequence (DNA): TGTGCCACCAGTGATTTTCGACAGGGGAATACGGCTTTCTTT. The V call is TRBV24-1, the J call TRBJ1-1; 8 positions match TRBD1. Germline assignment: CDR1 KGHDR and CDR2 SFDVKD. The CDR3 spans 14 residues. Unmatched junction bases numbered 8, after V lost 1 base and J lost 11 bases.